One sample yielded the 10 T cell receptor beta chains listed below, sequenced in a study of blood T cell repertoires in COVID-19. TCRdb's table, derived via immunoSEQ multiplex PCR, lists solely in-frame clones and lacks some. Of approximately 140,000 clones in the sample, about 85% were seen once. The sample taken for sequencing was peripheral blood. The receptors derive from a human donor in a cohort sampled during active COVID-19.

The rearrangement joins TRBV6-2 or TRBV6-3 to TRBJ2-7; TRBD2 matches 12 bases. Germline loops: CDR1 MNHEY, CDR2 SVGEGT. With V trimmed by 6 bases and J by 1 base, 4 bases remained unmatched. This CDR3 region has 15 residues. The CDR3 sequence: CASSDLAGGSYEQYF. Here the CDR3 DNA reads TGTGCCAGCAGCGACCTAGCGGGAGGGTCCTACGAGCAGTACTTC.

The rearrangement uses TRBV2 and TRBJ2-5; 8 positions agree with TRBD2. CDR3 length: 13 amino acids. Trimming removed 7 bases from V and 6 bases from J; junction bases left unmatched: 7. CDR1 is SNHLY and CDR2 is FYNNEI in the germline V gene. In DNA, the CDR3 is TGTGCCAGCACGGGGAGCGGGAGAAAGACCCAGTACTTC. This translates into CASTGSGRKTQYF.

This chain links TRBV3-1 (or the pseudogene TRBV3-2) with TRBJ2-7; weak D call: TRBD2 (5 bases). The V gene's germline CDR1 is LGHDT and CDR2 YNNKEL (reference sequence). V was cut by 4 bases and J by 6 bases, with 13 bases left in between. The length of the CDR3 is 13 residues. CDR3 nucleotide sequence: TGTGCCAGCAGCCCAGGCGGGTGGTCCGAGCAGTACTTC. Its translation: CASSPGGWSEQYF.

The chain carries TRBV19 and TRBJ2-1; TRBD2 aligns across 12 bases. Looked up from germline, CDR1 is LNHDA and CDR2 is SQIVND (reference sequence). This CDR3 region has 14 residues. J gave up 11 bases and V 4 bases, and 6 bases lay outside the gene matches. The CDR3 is CASSTRTSGAKQFF. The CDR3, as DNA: TGTGCCAGTAGTACCCGGACTAGCGGGGCTAAGCAGTTCTTC.

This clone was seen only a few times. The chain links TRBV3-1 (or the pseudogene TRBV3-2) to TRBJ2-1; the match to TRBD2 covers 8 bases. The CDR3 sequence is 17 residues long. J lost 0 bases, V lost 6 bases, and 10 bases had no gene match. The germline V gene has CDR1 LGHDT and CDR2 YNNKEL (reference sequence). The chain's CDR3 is CASSKLAGKSSYNEQFF. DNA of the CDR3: TGTGCCAGCAGTAAGCTAGCGGGCAAGAGCTCCTACAATGAGCAGTTCTTC.

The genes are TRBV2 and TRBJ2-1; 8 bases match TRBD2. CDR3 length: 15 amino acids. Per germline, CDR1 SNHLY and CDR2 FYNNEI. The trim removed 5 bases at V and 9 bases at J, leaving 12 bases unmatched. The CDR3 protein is CASSPTRAGVGEQFF. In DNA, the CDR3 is TGTGCCAGCAGTCCTACTCGAGCGGGAGTGGGTGAGCAGTTCTTC.

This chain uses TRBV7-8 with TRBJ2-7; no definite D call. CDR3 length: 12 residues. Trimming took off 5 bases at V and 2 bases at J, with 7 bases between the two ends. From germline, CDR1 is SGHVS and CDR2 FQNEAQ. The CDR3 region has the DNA TGTGCCAGCAGCCGCCGGGCCTACGAGCAGTACTTC. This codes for CASSRRAYEQYF.

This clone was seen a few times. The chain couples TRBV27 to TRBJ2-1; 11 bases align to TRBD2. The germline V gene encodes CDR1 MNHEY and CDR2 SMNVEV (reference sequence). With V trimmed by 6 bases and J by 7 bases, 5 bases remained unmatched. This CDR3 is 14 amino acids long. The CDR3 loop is CASRLAGGPNEQFF. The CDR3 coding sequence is TGTGCCAGCAGGTTAGCGGGAGGGCCGAATGAGCAGTTCTTC.

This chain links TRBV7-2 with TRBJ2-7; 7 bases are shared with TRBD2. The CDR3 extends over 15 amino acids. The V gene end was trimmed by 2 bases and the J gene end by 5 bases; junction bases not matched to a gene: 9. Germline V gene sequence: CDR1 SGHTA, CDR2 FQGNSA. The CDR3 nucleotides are TGTGCCAGCAGCTTAAAAAGCGGGGACCCCCACGAGCAGTACTTC. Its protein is CASSLKSGDPHEQYF.

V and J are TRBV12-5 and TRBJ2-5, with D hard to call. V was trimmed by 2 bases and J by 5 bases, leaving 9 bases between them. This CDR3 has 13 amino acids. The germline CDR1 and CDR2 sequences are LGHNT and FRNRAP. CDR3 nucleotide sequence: TGTGCTAGTGGTTTGCCGGGTAGCGAGACCCAGTACTTC. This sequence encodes CASGLPGSETQYF.